This T cell receptor beta chain appears in the sequencing data of a study of shared clonotypes between healthy human individuals. Study-wide background: CD8 memory received one plate per donor, CD8 naive two, CD4 memory three and CD4 naive three.

V shed 3 bases and J 2 bases; nucleotides not matched to a gene: 5. Germline CDR1 reads ENHRY; CDR2 reads SYGVKD. CDR3 size: 15 residues. Study-level points and caveats: Few donors restricted represented genetic and exposure-history diversity.

As defined, naive CD8 cells were CD45RO-negative and positively selected for CCR7, with terminally differentiated effector memory CD45RA+ cells excluded. Assay used: immunoSEQ multiplex PCR; TCRdb lists only in-frame clones, some missing. The repertoire includes about 680,000 clones, 92% of them detected once, and 24% sits in the top ten. With respect to this clone: Antigen: not known.

The clonotype originates from a man aged 25-40 years in good health. The V call is TRBV10-3, the J call TRBJ2-3; 7 nucleotides line up with TRBD2. Sequenced: naive CD8+ T cells sorted from blood. The CDR3 region has the DNA TGTGCCATCAGTGAAGGCGGGAGAGCCACAGATACGCAGTATTTT. Protein product: CAISEGGRATDTQYF.